This TCR beta chain appears in the sequencing data of a study of OX40 agonist ivuxolimab in advanced cancers. Study at large: Head and neck, renal cell, melanoma or hepatocellular carcinoma were the cancers that dose-escalation patients had. Patients achieving partial responses numbered three: one hepatocellular carcinoma case and two cutaneous melanoma cases.

Germline-derived CDR1 and CDR2 are MNHNY and SVGAGI (reference sequence). The CDR3 has 12 residues. V was clipped by 4 bases and J by 4 bases, with 7 bases between them. Whole-study findings and limits: Both blood CD4+ and CD8+ T cells showed clonal growth by week 6 at 0.1 to 3.0 mg/kg.

The protocol was immunoSEQ multiplex PCR, while the TCRdb copy is restricted to in-frame clones and leaves out a portion. The table shows some 83,000 clones, with 70% to 85% occurring only once. A note on this clone: The antigen is undetermined.

The chain joins TRBV6-6 to TRBJ2-5, with D unclear. The TCR originated in an adult with an advanced solid tumor such as melanoma, head and neck, liver or kidney cancer. Specimen: CD4+ or CD8+ T cells sorted from blood, collected in a trial of the OX40 agonist ivuxolimab. The chain's CDR3 is CASSSMGETQYF. CDR3 DNA sequence: TGTGCCAGCAGTTCAATGGGAGAGACCCAGTACTTC.